The 15 T cell receptor beta chains below were found in one sample sequenced in a study of tumor-infiltrating lymphocytes in primary liver carcinoma. Starting material for RNA and DNA co-extraction consisted of roughly 19-31 mg of unsorted bulk tissue. TCR beta cDNA came from about 450 ng total RNA, primed with a constant-region primer. Libraries of TCR beta came from three nested multiplex PCR rounds with slightly modified ARM-PCR. TRBV1-TRBV30 forward primers paired with a C-beta reverse primer drove the first two PCR rounds, 10 cycles each. Via MiXCR, TCRdb re-called the multiplex PCR reads, giving one row per CDR3 protein. In the table there are around 79,000 distinct CDR3 sequences, 65% to 75% of which are singletons. The source material was tumor-adjacent normal liver tissue. The receptors originated from a man aged 40-49 years with primary liver carcinoma and hepatitis B virus infection.

The table lists this clonotype with a few counts. The chain carries TRBV29-1 and TRBJ2-5; D not certain. V dropped 5 bases and J dropped 5 bases, with 12 bases sitting between them. The germline V gene has CDR1 SQVTM and CDR2 ANQGSEA. The CDR3 consists of 12 residues. The chain's CDR3 is CSVLTFGETQYF. In DNA, the CDR3 is TGCAGCGTTTTGACGTTTGGGGAGACCCAGTACTTC. The full variable domain, with the rest looked up from reference TRBV29-1 and TRBJ2-5, is SAVISQKPSRDICQRGTSLTIQCQVDSQVTMMFWYRQQPGQSLTLIATANQGSEATYESGFVIDKFPISRPNLTFSTLTVSNMSPEDSSIYLCSVLTFGETQYFGPGTRLLVL.

Concerning this clonotype: A much larger clone differs from this one at a single base, so this may be a read error. The rearrangement joins TRBV6-6 to TRBJ2-2; unclear D gene. Germline CDR1 MNHNY, CDR2 SVGAGI (reference sequence). This CDR3 has 12 amino acids. Trimming removed 7 bases at V and 7 bases at J, with 10 bases between. CDR3 loop: CASTPTVGELFF. In nucleotides, the CDR3 is TGTGCCAGCACTCCTACTGTCGGGGAGCTGTTTTTT.

Comment on this clonotype: One junction end does not reproduce the germline sequence, and a read error may be involved. Written as DNA, the CDR3 is TGTGCCAGCAGTTTAAAACGGAGCGGCTCCTGCGAGCAGTACTTC. Amino acid sequence: CASSLKRSGSCEQYF. This rearrangement joins TRBV12-3 or TRBV12-4 to TRBJ2-7; possibly TRBD2 for D (5 bases). This CDR3 is built from 15 residues.

This clonotype counts as medium-sized (0.01 to 0.1%). The chain joins TRBV6-2 or TRBV6-3 to TRBJ2-7, with 8 positions matching TRBD1. The CDR3 runs to 17 residues. J was trimmed by 2 bases and V by 2 bases; bases with no gene match: 11. Germline CDR1 reads MNHEY; CDR2 reads SVGEGT. In nucleotides, the CDR3 is TGTGCCAGCAGTTACGGAGTCGGGACAGGATTTACCTACGAGCAGTACTTC. Translating gives CASSYGVGTGFTYEQYF.

As regards this clonotype: A read error is likely, as this CDR3 ends without the conserved phenylalanine or tryptophan. The chain recombines TRBV10-3 with TRBJ2-7; D uncertain. CDR3 length: 13 amino acids. Germline V gives CDR1 ENHRY, CDR2 SYGVKD. This CDR3 is CVISDPRVYEQYS. CDR3 DNA sequence: TGTGTCATCAGTGACCCAAGAGTCTACGAGCAGTACTCC.

Comment on this clonotype: Its ends do not fully match the called genes, so a read error is possible. CDR3 protein: CACSLGQGANYGQYF. In nucleotides, the CDR3 is TGTGCCTGCAGTTTAGGACAGGGGGCCAACTACGGGCAGTACTTC. The chain recombines TRBV12-3 or TRBV12-4 with TRBJ2-7, with TRBD1 matching 11 bases. This CDR3 spans 15 amino acids.

A word on this clonotype: A much larger clone differs from this one at a single base, so this may be a read error. V usage is TRBV7-9 and J usage is TRBJ2-4, with D possibly TRBD2 on 5 matching bases. The CDR3 has 15 amino acids. The germline CDR1 and CDR2 sequences are SEHNR and FQNEAQ (reference sequence). The CDR3 DNA reads TGTGCCAGCAACTTACGAGGGTGGGCCAAAAACATTCAGTACTTC. Its translation is CASNLRGWAKNIQYF.

In regard to this clonotype: Sequence at one end of the junction differs from germline and may be a read error. The chain has TRBV6-1 and TRBJ2-2; possibly TRBD1 for D (6 bases). CDR1 is MNHNS and CDR2 is SASEGT in the germline V gene. This CDR3 region has 14 residues. The CDR3 region has the DNA TGTGCCAGCAGTGGGAGGACAGACACCAGGGAGTTGTTTTTT. This translates into CASSGRTDTRELFF.

This clonotype is judged medium-sized. This sequence joins TRBV4-2 and TRBJ1-6, with a possible D match to TRBD1 (5 bases). The ends were cut back, 1 base at V and 5 bases at J, with 6 bases in the middle. Germline-derived CDR1 and CDR2 are LGHNA and YNFKEQ. CDR3 length: 14 amino acids. CDR3 sequence (DNA): TGTGCCAGCAGCCAAGCACAGGATAATTCACCCCTCCACTTT. Its translation is CASSQAQDNSPLHF.

Concerning this clonotype: A much larger clone sits a single nucleotide away, making a read error possible. This chain connects TRBV5-5 to TRBJ1-3, with D unclear. CDR3 size: 15 residues. Germline V lookup: CDR1 SGHKS, CDR2 YYEKEE (reference sequence). CDR3 residues: CANSLGRLSGNTIYF. Written as DNA, the CDR3 is TGTGCCAACAGCCTCGGACGCCTCTCTGGAAACACCATATATTTT.

Points on this clonotype: A read error may produce the germline difference seen at one junction end. The V gene is TRBV29-1, the J gene TRBJ1-1, with D tentatively TRBD1 (6 bases). Germline V gives CDR1 SQVTM, CDR2 ANQGSEA. This CDR3 comprises 16 residues. The CDR3 here is CIVAGGGVGRNTEAFF. The CDR3 nucleotides are TGCATCGTTGCGGGGGGCGGGGTGGGTAGGAACACTGAAGCTTTCTTT.

The chain carries TRBV11-2 and TRBJ2-2, with a weak D call TRBD2 (5 bases). Trimming took 5 bases from V and 14 from J, leaving 24 bases between them. Germline V CDR1 and CDR2: SGHAT, FQNNGV. The CDR3 length is 15 residues. Written as DNA, the CDR3 is TGTGCCAGCAGCCCCAGTCGGGATGTAATCGAGGACCTGTTTTTT. Residues: CASSPSRDVIEDLFF.

This sequence joins TRBV4-1 and TRBJ2-2; 8 bases are shared with TRBD1. The germline CDR1 and CDR2 sequences are MGHRA and YSYEKL. V lost 3 bases and J lost 11; bases outside the gene matches: 20. The CDR3 covers 18 residues. CDR3 DNA: TGCGCCAGCAGCCAGCCGTTAACTGGTCAGGGGGCGCGCAGAGAGCTGTTTTTT. Translated: CASSQPLTGQGARRELFF.

This clonotype was observed many times. The V call is TRBV5-1, the J call TRBJ2-5; the match to TRBD1 covers 8 bases. V gave up 3 bases and J gave up 4 bases; unmatched junction bases: 2. The germline CDR1 and CDR2 sequences are SGHRS and YFSETQ. There are 13 residues in the CDR3. In DNA form, the CDR3 reads TGCGCCAGCAGCTCAGGGGGCGGAGAGACCCAGTACTTC. Its translation is CASSSGGGETQYF.

Note on this clonotype: One end of the junction is discordant with germline, which a read error may explain. The chain recombines TRBV12-3 or TRBV12-4 with TRBJ1-2; no firm D call. The CDR3 is 13 amino acids. CDR3 DNA sequence: TGTGTCAGCAGTTTCGCTGGCGGCTATGGCTACAACTTC. Its protein is CVSSFAGGYGYNF.